Sequencing of this TCR beta chain was carried out in a study of blood T cell repertoires in COVID-19. Study overall: Sites across the United States, Italy and Spain contributed samples from acute and convalescent COVID-19. The analysed material was cDNA or gDNA that came from T cells, B-cell-depleted T cells, or PBMCs.

V lost 3 bases and J lost 6; bases outside the gene matches: 15. Germline CDR1 reads LGHNA; CDR2 reads YNFKEQ. This CDR3 region has 17 residues. Original methodology: Reference gene primer amplification in the assay estimated nucleated cell counts. Here immunoSEQ multiplex PCR was the method, and the copy in TCRdb shows in-frame clones only, minus some. V and J calls plus clone size are reproduced from that table; the DNA served to infer D and trimming. The data contain 200,000 to 250,000 clones, nearly 90% of them seen just once; the ten biggest clones take up 3%. The chain recombines TRBV4-2 with TRBJ2-5, with 8 bases fitting TRBD2. Source material: peripheral blood. This TCR derives from a man between 18 and 35 years old with active or convalescent COVID-19. The CDR3 bases are TGTGCCAGCAGCCACCCCAGCGGGAGCGTTTATCAAAAGACCCAGTACTTC. Translated: CASSHPSGSVYQKTQYF.